This T cell receptor (beta chain) was obtained from a study of CD8 T cells in Susac syndrome. The study sequenced TCR beta in blood CD8+ and CD4+ T cells. A quantity of about 0.5 to 1 ug RNA underwent reverse transcription using random hexamers. By means of immunoSEQ multiplex PCR, TCR beta CDR3 spanning 54 Vbeta and 13 Jbeta underwent amplification. TCRdb itself ran the immunoSEQ multiplex PCR reads through MiXCR, one entry per CDR3 protein. This sample has about 130,000 distinct CDR3 sequences; over 90% occur once, and the top ten carry roughly 0.3%. CDR3 length equals 12 residues. V lost 4 bases and J lost 10, with 11 bases in between. Germline V gene lookup returns CDR1 SGHAT and CDR2 FQNNGV. This clonotype was observed once.

Material: CD8+ T cells from PBMCs. The rearrangement joins TRBV11-2 to TRBJ2-1, with D hard to call. The sequence was collected from a human donor with multiple sclerosis. CDR3 sequence reads: CASSSPSGEQFF. In nucleotides, the CDR3 is TGTGCCAGCAGCTCCCCGTCCGGGGAGCAGTTCTTC.